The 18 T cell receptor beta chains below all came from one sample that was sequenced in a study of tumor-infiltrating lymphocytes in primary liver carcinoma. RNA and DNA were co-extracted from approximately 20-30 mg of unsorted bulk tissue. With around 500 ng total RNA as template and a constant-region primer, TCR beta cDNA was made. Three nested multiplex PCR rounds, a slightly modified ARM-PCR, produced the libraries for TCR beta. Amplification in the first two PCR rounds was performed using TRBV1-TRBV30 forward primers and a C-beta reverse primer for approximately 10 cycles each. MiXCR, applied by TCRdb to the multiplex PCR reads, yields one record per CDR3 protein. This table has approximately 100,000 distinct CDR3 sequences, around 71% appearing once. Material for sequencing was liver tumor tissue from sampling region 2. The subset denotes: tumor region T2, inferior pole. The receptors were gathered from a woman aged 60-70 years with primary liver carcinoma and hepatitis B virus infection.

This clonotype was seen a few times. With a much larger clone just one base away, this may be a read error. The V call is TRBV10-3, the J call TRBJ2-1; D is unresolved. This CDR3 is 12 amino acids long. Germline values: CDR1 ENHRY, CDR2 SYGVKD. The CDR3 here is CAISDIYNDQFF. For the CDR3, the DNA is TGTGCCATCAGTGACATATACAATGATCAGTTCTTC.

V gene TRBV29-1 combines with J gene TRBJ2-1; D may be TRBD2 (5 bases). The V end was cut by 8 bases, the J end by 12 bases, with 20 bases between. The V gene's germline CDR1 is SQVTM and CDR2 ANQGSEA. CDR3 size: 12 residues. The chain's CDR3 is CSLGLTNSVQFF. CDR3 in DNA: TGCAGCCTTGGACTTACGAACAGTGTGCAGTTCTTC.

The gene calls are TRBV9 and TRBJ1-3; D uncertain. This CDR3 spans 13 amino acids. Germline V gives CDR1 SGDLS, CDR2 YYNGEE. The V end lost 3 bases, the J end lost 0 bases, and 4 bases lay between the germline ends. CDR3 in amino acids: CASSALSGNTIYF. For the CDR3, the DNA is TGTGCCAGCAGCGCACTCTCTGGAAACACCATATATTTT.

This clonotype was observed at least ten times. CDR3 nucleotides: TGTGCCAGCAGTTACGGAGGTCCTTCGAACACTGAAGCTTTCTTT. Translated: CASSYGGPSNTEAFF. The V call is TRBV6-5, the J call TRBJ1-1, with D uncertain. Germline V gene lookup returns CDR1 MNHEY and CDR2 SVGAGI. Deletions cut 2 bases from V and 1 base from J, with 11 bases between. This CDR3 region has 15 residues.

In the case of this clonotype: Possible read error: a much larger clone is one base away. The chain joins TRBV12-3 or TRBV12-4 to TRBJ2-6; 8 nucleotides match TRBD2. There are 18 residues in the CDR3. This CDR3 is CASRGGREDFSGANVMTF. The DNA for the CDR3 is TGTGCCAGCCGGGGAGGGCGGGAGGATTTCTCTGGGGCCAACGTCATGACTTTC.

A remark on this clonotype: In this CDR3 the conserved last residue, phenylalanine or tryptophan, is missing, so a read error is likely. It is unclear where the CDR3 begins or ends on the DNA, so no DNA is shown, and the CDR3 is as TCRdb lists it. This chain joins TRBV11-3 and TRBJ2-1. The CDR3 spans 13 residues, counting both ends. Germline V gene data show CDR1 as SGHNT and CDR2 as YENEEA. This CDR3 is CASSRGSNDEQLL.

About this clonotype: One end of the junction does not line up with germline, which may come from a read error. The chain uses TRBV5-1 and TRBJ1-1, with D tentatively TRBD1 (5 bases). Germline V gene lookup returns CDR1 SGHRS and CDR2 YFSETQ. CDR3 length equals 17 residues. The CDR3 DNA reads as TGCGCCAGCAGATTGGGGCGACGGAAACCTATGAACACTGAAGCTTTCTTT. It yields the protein CASRLGRRKPMNTEAFF.

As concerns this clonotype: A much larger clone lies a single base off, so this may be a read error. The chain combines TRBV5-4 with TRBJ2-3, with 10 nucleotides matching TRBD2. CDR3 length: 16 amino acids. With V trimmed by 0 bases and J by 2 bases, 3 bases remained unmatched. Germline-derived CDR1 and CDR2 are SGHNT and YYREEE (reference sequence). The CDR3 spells CASSLASGGYTDTQYF. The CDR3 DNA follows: TGTGCCAGCAGCTTGGCTAGCGGGGGTTACACAGATACGCAGTATTTT.

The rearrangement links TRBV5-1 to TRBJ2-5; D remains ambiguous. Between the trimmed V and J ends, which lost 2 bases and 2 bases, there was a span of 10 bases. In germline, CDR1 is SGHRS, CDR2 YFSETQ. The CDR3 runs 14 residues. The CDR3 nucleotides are TGCGCCAGCAGCTTATTACCCACTCAAGAGACCCAGTACTTC. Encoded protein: CASSLLPTQETQYF.

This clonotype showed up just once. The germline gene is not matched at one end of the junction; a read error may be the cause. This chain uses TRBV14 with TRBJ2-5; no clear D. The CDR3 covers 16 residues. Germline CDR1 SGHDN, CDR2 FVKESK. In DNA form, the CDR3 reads TGTGCCAGCAGCCAAGATCCCCTCCCCCACCAAGATACCCAGTGCTTC. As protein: CASSQDPLPHQDTQCF.

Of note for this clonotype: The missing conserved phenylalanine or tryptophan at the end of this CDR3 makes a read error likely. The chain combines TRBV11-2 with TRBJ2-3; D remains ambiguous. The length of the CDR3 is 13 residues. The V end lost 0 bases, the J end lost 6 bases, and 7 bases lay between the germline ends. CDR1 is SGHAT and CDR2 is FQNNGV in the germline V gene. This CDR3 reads CASSLDREDTQYL. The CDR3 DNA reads TGTGCCAGCAGCTTAGATCGAGAGGATACGCAGTATTTA.

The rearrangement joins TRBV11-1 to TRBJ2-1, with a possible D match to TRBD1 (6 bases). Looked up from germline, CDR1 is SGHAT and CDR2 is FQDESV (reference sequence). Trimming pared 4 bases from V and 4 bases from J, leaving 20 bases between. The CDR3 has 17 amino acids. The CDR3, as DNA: TGTGCCAGCAGCTCCCTGGGGGCGCGGACCATGTACAATGAGCAGTTCTTC. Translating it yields CASSSLGARTMYNEQFF.

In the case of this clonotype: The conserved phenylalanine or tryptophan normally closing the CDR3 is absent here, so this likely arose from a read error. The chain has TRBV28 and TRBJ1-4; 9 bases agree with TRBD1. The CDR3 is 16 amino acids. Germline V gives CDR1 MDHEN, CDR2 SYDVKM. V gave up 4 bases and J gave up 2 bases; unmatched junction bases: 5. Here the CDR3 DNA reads TGTGCCAGCAGTTCTCACAGGGGGCGGACTAATGAAAAACTGTTTATT. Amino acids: CASSSHRGRTNEKLFI.

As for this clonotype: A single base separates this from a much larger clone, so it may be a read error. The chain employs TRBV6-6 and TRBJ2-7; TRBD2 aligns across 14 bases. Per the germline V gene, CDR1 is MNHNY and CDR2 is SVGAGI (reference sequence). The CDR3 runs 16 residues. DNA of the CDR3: TGTGCCAGCAGGGGACTAGCGGGAGAAGGAGGCCACGAGGAGTACTTC. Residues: CASRGLAGEGGHEEYF.

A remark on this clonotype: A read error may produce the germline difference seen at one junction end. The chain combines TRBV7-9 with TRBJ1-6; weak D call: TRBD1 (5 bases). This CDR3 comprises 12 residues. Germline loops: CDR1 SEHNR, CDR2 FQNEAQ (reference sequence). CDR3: CTSGEGRGTLRF. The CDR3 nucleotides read TGTACCAGCGGCGAAGGGCGCGGGACCCTCCGCTTT.

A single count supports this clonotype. The CDR3 spells CASSPRRAGLREQYF. DNA for the CDR3: TGTGCCAGTAGCCCTCGGAGAGCAGGGCTACGCGAGCAGTACTTC. The V gene is TRBV11-1, the J gene TRBJ2-7, with TRBD1 as a possible D gene (5 bases). The CDR3 has 15 amino acids. V was trimmed by 9 bases and J by 6 bases, leaving 24 bases between them. Germline CDR1 SGHAT, CDR2 FQDESV (reference sequence).

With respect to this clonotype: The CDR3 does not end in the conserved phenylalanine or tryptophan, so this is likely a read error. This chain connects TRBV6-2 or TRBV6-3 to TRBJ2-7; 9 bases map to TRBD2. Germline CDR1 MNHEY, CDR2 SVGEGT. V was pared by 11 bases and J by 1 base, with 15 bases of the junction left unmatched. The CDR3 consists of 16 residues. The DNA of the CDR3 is TGTGCCGACAGCTTCGCCCTAGCGGGGAATTCCTACGAGCAGTACTTA. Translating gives CADSFALAGNSYEQYL.

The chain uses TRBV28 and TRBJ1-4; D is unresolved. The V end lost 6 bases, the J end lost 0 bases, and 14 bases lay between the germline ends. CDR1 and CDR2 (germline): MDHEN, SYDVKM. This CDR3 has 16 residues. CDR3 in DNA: TGTGCCAGCAGCCGAACGGAGGGTGCAACTAATGAAAAACTGTTTTTT. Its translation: CASSRTEGATNEKLFF.